The clone carrying this T cell receptor beta chain was detected once. The source of the sample is a study of T cells in Graves' hyperthyroidism and ophthalmopathy. Germline loops: CDR1 MNHNS, CDR2 SASEGT. V was clipped by 0 bases and J by 9 bases; unmatched bases: 4. This CDR3 is built from 15 residues. Regions amplified from RNA transcripts were the TCR beta CDR3 regions. HTBI primers were used for first-round RT-PCR of the TCR CDR3. TCRdb re-called the multiplex PCR reads through MiXCR, storing one row per CDR3 protein. The sample yields around 340,000 distinct CDR3 sequences, roughly a fifth seen once.

Sequencing was done on a sample of blood. This sequence joins TRBV6-1 and TRBJ2-4; 11 bases are a match to TRBD1. The sequence came from a woman between 50 and 59 years old with Graves' hyperthyroidism. CDR3 residues: CASSEAGQGEGIQYF. The CDR3 DNA is TGTGCCAGCAGTGAAGCGGGACAGGGGGAGGGCATTCAGTACTTC.